This entry describes one TCR beta chain. Its cognate antigen is unknown. This entry belongs to a study of vaccination and CD4 T cells after COVID-19. For the study at large: Six males and four females constituted the convalescent cohort, two of whom were Hispanic.

The sample's treatment: approximately nine-day PBMC culture with coronavirus spike peptide pools or control peptides (ViraFEST assay). ViraFEST stimulated the growth of antigen-specific T cells using peptide pools and subsequently profiled their TCRs by sequencing. It was with 10 IU/ml IL-2 and 10 ug/ml peptide pools that two million PBMCs per well were cultured. Cultured CD4+ T-cell DNA underwent Oncomine TCR Beta short-read sequencing. TCRdb re-called the PCR reads through MiXCR, storing one row per CDR3 protein. The sample holds about 11,000 distinct CDR3 sequences; around a third are singletons and the top ten take roughly 14%. The source of this sequence is a human donor who had recovered from COVID-19. The source was CD4+ T cells from blood, cultured in vitro, collected after SARS-CoV-2 vaccination.

The CDR3 bases are TGTGCCAGCAGCTCCCACGGAAAGCGGGGAGCGGAACCTACCTACTACGAGCAGTACTTC. Translation: CASSSHGKRGAEPTYYEQYF. J is TRBJ2-7 and V is TRBV28, with 7 bases matching TRBD2. CDR1 MDHEN and CDR2 SYDVKM come from the germline V gene. V shed 6 bases and J 3 bases; nucleotides not matched to a gene: 26. The CDR3 covers 20 residues.